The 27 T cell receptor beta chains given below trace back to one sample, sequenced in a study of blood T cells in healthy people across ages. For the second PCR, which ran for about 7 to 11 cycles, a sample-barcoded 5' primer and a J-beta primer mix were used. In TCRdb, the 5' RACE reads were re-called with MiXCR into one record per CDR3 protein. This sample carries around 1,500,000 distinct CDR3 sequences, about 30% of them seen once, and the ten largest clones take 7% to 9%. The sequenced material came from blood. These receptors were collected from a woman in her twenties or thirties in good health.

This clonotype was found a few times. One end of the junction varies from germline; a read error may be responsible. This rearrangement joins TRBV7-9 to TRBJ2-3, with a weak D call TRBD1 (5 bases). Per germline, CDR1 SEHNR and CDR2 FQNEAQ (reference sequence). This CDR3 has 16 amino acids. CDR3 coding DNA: TGTGCCAGCAGCCCCCTTTCGCAGGGTGGCACGGATACGCAGTATTTT. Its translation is CASSPLSQGGTDTQYF.

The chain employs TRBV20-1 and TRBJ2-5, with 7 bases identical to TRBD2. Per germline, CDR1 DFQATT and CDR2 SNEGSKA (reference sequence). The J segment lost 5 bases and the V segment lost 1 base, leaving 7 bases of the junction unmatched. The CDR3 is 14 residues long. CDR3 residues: CSARVGLEVETQYF. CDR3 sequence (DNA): TGCAGTGCTAGAGTTGGACTAGAAGTGGAGACCCAGTACTTC.

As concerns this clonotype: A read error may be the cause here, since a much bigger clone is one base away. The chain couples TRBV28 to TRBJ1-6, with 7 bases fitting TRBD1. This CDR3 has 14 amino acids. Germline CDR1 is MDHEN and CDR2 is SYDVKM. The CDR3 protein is CACSTGDGGSPLHF. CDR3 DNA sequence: TGTGCCTGCAGCACAGGGGATGGAGGATCACCCCTCCACTTT.

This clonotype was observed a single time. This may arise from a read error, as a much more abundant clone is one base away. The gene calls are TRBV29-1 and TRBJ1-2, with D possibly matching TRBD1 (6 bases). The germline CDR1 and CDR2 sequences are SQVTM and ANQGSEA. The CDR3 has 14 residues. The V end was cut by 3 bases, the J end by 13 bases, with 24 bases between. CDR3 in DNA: TGCAGCGTTGAGTTCCGGGACAACAGCTTCCGGGGCACCTTC. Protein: CSVEFRDNSFRGTF.

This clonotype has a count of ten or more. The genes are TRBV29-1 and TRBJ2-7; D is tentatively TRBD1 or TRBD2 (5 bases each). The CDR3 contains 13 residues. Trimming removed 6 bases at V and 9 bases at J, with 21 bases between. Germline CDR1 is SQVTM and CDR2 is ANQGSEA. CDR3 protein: CSVALGRLRGQYF. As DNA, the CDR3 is TGCAGCGTCGCCCTGGGACGGCTCCGGGGGCAGTACTTC.

The CDR3 DNA reads TGTGCCAGCTCATTACGGAGCGGGAGCACAGATACGCAGTATTTT. It codes for CASSLRSGSTDTQYF. The chain joins TRBV18 to TRBJ2-3; perhaps TRBD2 as D (6 bases). Trimming took off 5 bases at V and 0 bases at J, with 12 bases between the two ends. CDR3 length equals 15 residues. Germline lookup yields CDR1 KGHSH and CDR2 LQKENI.

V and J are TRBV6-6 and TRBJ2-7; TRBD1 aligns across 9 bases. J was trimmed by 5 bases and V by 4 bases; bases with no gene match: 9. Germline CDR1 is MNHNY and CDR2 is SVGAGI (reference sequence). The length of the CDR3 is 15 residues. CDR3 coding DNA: TGTGCCAGCAGTTTAACCGGGACAGGGCTTCACGAGCAGTACTTC. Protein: CASSLTGTGLHEQYF.

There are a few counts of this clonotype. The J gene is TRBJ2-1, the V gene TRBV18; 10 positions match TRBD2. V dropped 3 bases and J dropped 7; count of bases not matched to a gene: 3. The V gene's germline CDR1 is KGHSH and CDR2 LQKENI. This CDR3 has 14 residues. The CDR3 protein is CASSPASGSNEQFF. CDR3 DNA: TGTGCCAGCTCACCTGCTAGCGGGAGTAATGAGCAGTTCTTC.

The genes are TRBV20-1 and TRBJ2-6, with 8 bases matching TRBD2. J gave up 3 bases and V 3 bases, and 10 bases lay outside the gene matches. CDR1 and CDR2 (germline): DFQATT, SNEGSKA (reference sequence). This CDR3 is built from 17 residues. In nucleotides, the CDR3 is TGCAGTGCTAGGCGTCGGGGGGGCCAGGTTGGGGCCAACGTCCTGACTTTC. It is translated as CSARRRGGQVGANVLTF.

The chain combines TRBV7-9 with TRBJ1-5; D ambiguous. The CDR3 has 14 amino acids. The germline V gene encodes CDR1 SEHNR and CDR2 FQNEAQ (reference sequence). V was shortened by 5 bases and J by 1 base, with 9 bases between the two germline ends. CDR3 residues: CASSGEESNQPQHF. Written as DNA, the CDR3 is TGTGCCAGCAGCGGGGAGGAGAGCAATCAGCCCCAGCATTTT.

Written as DNA, the CDR3 is TGTGCCAGCAGCTTGGCGGGGTCGCATTCACCCCTCCACTTT. Its translation is CASSLAGSHSPLHF. The chain joins TRBV5-5 to TRBJ1-6, with unresolved D. Trimming took 0 bases from V and 8 from J, leaving 9 bases between them. Germline V gives CDR1 SGHKS, CDR2 YYEKEE (reference sequence). The CDR3 has 14 amino acids.

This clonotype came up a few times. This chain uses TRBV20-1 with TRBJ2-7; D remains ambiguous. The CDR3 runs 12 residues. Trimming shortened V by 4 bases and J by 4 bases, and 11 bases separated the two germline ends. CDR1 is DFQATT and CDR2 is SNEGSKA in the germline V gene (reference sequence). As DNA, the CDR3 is TGCAGTGCTAATGCAGCCACTTACGAGCAGTACTTC. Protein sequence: CSANAATYEQYF.

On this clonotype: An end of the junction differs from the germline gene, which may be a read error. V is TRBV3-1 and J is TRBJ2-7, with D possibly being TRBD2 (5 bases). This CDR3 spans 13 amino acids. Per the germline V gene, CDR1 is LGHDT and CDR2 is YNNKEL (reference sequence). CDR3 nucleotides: TGTGCCAGCAGCCAAGGACTACCCTACGAGCGGTACTTC. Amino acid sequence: CASSQGLPYERYF.

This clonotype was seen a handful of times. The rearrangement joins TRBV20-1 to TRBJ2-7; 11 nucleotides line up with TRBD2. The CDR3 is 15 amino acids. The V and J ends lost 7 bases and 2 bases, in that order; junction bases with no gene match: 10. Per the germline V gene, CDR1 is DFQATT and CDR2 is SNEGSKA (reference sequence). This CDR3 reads CSVRLQLAGAYEQYF. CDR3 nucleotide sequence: TGCAGTGTTCGCCTCCAACTAGCGGGGGCCTACGAGCAGTACTTC.

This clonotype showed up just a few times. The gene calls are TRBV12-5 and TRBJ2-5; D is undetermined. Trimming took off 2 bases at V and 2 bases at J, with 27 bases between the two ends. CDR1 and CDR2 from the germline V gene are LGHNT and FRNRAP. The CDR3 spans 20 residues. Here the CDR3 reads CASGLPEHLPPQTEQETQYF. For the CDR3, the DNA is TGTGCTAGTGGTTTGCCAGAGCACCTTCCCCCCCAAACAGAGCAAGAGACCCAGTACTTC.

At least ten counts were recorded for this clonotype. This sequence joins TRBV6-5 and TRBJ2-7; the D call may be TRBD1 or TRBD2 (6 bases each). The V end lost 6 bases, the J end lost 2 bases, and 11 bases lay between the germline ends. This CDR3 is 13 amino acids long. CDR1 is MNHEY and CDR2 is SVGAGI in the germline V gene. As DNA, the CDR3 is TGTGCCAGCAGGGAGGGGGAGGCCTACGAGCAGTACTTC. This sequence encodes CASREGEAYEQYF.

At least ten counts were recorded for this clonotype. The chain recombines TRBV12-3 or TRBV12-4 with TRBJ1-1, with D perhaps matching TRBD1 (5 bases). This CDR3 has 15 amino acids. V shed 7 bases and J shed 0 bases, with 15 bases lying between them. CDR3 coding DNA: TGTGCCAGCACCTTAGGGACGGCTATGAACACTGAAGCTTTCTTT. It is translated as CASTLGTAMNTEAFF.

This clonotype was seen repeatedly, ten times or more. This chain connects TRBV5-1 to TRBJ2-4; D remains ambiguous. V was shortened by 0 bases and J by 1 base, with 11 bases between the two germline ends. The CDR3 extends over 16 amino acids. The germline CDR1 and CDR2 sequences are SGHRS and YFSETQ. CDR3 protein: CASSLAGPTAKNIQYF. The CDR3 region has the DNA TGCGCCAGCAGCTTGGCCGGGCCTACCGCCAAAAACATTCAGTACTTC. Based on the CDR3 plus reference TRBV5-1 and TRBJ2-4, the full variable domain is KAGVTQTPRYLIKTRGQQVTLSCSPISGHRSVSWYQQTPGQGLQFLFEYFSETQRNKGNFPGRFSGRQFSNSRSEMNVSTLELGDSALYLCASSLAGPTAKNIQYFGAGTRLSVL.

The CDR3 bases are TGTGCCAGCTCTCCCGGGGCAGGGGACAATCAGCCCCAGCATTTT. It is translated as CASSPGAGDNQPQHF. The gene calls are TRBV18 and TRBJ1-5; tentatively, D is TRBD1 (6 bases). Trimming took 6 bases from V and 3 from J, leaving 15 bases between them. The CDR3 covers 15 residues. Germline V gives CDR1 KGHSH, CDR2 LQKENI.

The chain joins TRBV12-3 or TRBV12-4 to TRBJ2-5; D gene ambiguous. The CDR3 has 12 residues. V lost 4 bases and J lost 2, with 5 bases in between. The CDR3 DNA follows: TGTGCCAGCAGTTCATGGCAAGAGACCCAGTACTTC. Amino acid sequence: CASSSWQETQYF.

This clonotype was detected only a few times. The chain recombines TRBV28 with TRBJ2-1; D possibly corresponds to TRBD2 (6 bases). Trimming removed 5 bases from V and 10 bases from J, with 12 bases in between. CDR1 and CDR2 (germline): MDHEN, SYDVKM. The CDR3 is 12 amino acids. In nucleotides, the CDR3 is TGTGCCAGCAGTCCCCTAGCGAGGGAGCAGTTCTTC. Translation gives CASSPLAREQFF.

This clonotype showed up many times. The CDR3 spells CASSAQGAYGYTF. The CDR3 region has the DNA TGTGCCAGCAGCGCCCAGGGGGCTTATGGCTACACCTTC. This chain connects TRBV9 to TRBJ1-2; the match to TRBD1 covers 8 bases. Germline-derived CDR1 and CDR2 are SGDLS and YYNGEE. J gave up 5 bases and V 3 bases, and 3 bases lay outside the gene matches. The CDR3 totals 13 residues.

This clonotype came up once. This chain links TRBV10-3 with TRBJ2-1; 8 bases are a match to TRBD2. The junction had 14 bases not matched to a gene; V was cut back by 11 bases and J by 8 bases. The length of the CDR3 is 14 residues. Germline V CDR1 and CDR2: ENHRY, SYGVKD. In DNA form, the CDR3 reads TGTGCCGCCGGACGAACGGGAGGGATCGATGAGCAGTTCTTC. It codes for CAAGRTGGIDEQFF.

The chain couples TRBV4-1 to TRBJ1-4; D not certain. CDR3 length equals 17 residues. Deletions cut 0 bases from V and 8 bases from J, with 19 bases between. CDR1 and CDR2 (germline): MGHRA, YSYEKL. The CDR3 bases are TGCGCCAGCAGCCAAGAAGCCCGGACGGCCGGTTTCGAAAAACTGTTTTTT. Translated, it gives CASSQEARTAGFEKLFF.

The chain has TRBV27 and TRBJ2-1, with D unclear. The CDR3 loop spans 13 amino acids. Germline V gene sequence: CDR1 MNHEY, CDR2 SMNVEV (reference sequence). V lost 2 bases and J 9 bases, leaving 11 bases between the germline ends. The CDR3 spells CASSLSTLVEQFF. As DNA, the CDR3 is TGTGCCAGCAGTTTAAGTACCCTAGTTGAGCAGTTCTTC.

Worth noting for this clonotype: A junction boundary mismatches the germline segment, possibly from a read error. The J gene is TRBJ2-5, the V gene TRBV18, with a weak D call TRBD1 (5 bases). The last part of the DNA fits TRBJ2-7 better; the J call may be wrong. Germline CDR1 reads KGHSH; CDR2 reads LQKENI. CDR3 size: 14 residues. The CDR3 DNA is TGTGCTAGCTCAAGGCCGGACACTTCCGCCGAGCAGTACTTC. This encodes CASSRPDTSAEQYF.

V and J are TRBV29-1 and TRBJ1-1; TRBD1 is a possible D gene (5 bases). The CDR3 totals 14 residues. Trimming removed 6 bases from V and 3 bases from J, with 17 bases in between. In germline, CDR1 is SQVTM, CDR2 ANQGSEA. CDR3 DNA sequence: TGCAGCGTCAGGGCGCGACAGAGCTACACTGAAGCTTTCTTT. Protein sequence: CSVRARQSYTEAFF.